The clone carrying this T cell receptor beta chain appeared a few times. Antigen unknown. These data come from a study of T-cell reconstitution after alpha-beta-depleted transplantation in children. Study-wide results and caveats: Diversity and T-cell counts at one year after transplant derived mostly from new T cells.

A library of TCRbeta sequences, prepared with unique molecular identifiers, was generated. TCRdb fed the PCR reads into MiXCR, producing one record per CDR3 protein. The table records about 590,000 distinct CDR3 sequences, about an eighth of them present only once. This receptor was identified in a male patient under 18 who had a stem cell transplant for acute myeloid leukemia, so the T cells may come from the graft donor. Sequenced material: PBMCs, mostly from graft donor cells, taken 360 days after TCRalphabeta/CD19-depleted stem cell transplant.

The chain's CDR3 is CASSPGPTALYNEQFF. The CDR3 DNA follows: TGCGCCAGCAGCCCGGGACCAACTGCTCTCTACAATGAGCAGTTCTTC. The genes are TRBV5-1 and TRBJ2-1; D is possibly TRBD1 or TRBD2 (5 bases each). V was clipped by 4 bases and J by 3 bases, with 17 bases between them. This CDR3 region has 16 residues. The germline V gene encodes CDR1 SGHRS and CDR2 YFSETQ. The complete variable domain, with remaining parts taken from reference TRBV5-1 and TRBJ2-1, reads KAGVTQTPRYLIKTRGQQVTLSCSPISGHRSVSWYQQTPGQGLQFLFEYFSETQRNKGNFPGRFSGRQFSNSRSEMNVSTLELGDSALYLCASSPGPTALYNEQFFGPGTRLTVL.